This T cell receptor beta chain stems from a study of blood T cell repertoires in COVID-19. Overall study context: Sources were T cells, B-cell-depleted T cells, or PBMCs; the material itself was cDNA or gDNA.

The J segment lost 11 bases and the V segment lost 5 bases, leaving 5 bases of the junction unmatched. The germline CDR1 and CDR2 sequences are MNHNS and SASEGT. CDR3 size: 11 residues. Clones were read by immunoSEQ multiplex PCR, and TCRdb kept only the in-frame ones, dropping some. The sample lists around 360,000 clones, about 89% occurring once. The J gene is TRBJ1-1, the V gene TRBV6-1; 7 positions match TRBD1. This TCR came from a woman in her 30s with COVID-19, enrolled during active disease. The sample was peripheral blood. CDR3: CASSNRGDAFF. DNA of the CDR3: TGTGCCAGCAGTAACAGGGGCGACGCTTTCTTT.